This T cell receptor beta chain was captured in a study of immune cell composition in non-small cell lung cancer. Between the trimmed V and J ends, which lost 5 bases and 3 bases, there was a span of 14 bases. The CDR3 contains 14 residues. Looked up from germline, CDR1 is SGHTA and CDR2 is FQGTGA. General study results and limits: In adenocarcinoma, maximal tumour-associated clone frequency tracked TIL tumour reactivity.

The data were produced by immunoSEQ multiplex PCR, yet TCRdb's version contains in-frame clones alone and is incomplete. The data hold 2,000 to 2,500 clones, with 55% to 80% observed a single time. Turning to this clone: Its antigen is as yet unknown.

This sequence was found in a human donor with non-small cell lung cancer. The V call is TRBV7-3, the J call TRBJ2-7; D not certain. Sequencing used lung tumor tissue. CDR3 amino acids: CASSQDFNDYEQYF. Written as DNA, the CDR3 is TGTGCCAGCAGCCAAGACTTTAACGACTACGAGCAGTACTTC.